The clone carrying this TCR beta chain has at least ten counts. The antigen remains unidentified. The iRepertoire nested amplicon-rescue multiplex PCR amplified TCR alpha and beta CDR3s from RNA. Tissue mRNA or PBMC total RNA, about 85-400 ng, went into one-step reverse transcription and amplification. TCRdb recomputed calls from the multiplex PCR reads with MiXCR, one row per CDR3 protein. This repertoire shows under 200,000 distinct CDR3 sequences, roughly two fifths found once; its top ten account for around 5.3%. This entry comes from a study of glioma-infiltrating T cells. Study results and limitations: Above-expected tissue-blood divergence occurred in all gliomas, most in low-grade ones. Very few CDR3 sequences were shared between tissue and blood.

CDR3 length: 13 amino acids. The germline V and J ends were trimmed by 5 bases and 1 base, with 8 bases remaining between them. Germline V gene data show CDR1 as MRHNA and CDR2 as SNTAGT. The sequence was obtained from a human donor with low-grade glioma or glioblastoma, undergoing nonglioma brain surgery, or in good health (not recorded which). This sequence joins TRBV6-4 and TRBJ1-1; D gene ambiguous. What was sequenced was glioma tissue, nonneoplastic brain tissue, or PBMCs (not recorded which). The CDR3 loop is CASSQESNTEAFF. CDR3 bases: TGTGCCAGCAGTCAGGAGTCGAACACTGAAGCTTTCTTT.